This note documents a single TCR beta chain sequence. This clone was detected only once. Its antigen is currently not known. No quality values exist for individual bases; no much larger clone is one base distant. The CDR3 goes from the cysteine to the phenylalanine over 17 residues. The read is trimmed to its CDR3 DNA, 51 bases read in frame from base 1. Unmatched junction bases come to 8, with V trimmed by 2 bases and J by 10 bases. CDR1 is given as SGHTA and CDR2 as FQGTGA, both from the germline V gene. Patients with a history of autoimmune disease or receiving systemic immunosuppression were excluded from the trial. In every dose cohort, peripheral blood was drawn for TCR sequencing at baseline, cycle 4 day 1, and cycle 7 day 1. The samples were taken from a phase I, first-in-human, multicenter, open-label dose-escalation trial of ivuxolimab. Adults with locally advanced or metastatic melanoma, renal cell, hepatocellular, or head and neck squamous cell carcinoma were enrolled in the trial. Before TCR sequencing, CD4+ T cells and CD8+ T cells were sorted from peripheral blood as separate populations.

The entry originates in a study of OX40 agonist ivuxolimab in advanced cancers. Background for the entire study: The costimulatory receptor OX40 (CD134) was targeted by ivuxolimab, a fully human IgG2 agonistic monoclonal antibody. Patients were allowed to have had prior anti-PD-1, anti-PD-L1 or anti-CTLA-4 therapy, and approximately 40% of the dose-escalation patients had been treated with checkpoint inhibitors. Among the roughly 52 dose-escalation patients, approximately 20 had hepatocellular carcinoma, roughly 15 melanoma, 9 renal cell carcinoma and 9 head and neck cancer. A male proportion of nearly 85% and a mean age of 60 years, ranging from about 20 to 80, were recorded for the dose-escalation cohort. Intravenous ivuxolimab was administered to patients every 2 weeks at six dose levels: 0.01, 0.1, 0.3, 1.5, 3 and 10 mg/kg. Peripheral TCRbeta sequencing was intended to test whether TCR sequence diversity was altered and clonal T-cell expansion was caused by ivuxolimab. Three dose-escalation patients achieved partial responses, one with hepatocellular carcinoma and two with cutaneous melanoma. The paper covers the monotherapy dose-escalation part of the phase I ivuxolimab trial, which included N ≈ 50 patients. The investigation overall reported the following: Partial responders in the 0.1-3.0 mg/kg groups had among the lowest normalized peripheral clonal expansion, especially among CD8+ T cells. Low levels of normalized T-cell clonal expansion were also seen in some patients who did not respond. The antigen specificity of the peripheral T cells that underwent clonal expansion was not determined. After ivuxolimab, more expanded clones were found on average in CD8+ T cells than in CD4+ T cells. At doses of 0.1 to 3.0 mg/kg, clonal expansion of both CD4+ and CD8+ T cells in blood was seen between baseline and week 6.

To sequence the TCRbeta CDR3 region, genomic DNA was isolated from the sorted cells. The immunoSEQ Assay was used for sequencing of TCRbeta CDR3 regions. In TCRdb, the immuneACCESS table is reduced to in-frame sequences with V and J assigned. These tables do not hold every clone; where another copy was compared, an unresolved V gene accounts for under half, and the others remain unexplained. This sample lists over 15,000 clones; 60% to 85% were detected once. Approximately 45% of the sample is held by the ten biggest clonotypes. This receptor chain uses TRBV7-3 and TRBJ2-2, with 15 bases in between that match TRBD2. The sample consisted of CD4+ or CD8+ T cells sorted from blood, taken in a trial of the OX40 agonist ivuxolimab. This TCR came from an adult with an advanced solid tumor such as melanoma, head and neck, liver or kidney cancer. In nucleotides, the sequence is TGTGCCAGCAGCTTATACCGGACTAGCGGGAGGGCCGAGGAGCTGTTTTTT. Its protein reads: CASSLYRTSGRAEELFF. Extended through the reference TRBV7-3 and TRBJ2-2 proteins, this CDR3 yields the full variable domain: GAGVSQTPSNKVTEKGKYVELRCDPISGHTALYWYRQSLGQGPEFLIYFQGTGAADDSGLPNDRFFAVRPEGSVSTLKIQRTERGDSAVYLCASSLYRTSGRAEELFFGEGSRLTVL.